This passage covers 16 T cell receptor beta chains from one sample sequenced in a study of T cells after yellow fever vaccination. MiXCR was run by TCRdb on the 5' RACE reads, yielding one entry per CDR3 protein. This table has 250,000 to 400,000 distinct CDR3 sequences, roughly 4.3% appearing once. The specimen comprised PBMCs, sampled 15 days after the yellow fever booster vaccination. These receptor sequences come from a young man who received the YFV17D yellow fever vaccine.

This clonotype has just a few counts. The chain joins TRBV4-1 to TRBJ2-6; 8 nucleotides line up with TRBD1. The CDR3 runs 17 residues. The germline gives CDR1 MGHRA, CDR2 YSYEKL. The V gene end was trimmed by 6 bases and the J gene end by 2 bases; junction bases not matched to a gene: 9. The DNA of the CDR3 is TGCGCCAGCAGGACAGGGGCTGCGGGACCTGGGGCCAACGTCCTGACTTTC. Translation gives CASRTGAAGPGANVLTF.

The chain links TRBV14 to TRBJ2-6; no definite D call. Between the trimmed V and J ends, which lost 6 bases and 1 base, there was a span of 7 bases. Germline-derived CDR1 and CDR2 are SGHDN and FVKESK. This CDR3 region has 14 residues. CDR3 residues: CASSMGSGANVLTF. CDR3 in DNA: TGTGCCAGCAGTATGGGGTCTGGGGCCAACGTCCTGACTTTC. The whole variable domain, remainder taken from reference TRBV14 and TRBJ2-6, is EAGVTQFPSHSVIEKGQTVTLRCDPISGHDNLYWYRRVMGKEIKFLLHFVKESKQDESGMPNNRFLAERTGGTYSTLKVQPAELEDSGVYFCASSMGSGANVLTFGAGSRLTVL.

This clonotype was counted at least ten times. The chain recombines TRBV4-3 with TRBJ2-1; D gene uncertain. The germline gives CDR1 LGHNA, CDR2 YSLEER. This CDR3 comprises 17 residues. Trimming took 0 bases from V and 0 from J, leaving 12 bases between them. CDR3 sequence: CASSQDLSRSSYNEQFF. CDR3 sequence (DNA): TGCGCCAGCAGCCAAGATCTATCTAGGAGCTCCTACAATGAGCAGTTCTTC.

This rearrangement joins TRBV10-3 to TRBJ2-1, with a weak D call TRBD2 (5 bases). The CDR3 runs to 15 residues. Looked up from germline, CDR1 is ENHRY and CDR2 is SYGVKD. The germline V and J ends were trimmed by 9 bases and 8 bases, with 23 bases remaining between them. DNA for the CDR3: TGTGCCATAACGAGGGATCTCAACTACAGATATGAGCAGTTCTTC. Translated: CAITRDLNYRYEQFF.

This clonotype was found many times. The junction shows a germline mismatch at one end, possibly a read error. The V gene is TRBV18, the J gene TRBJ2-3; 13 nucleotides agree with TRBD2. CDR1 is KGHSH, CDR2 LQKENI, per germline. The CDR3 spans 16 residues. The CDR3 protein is CACSQGTSGAADTQYF. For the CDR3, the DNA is TGTGCCTGCTCACAAGGGACTAGCGGGGCGGCAGATACGCAGTATTTT.

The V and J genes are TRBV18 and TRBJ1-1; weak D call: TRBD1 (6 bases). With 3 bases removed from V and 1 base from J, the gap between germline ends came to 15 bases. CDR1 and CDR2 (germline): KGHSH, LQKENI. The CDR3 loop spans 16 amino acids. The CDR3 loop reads CASSPAFGGANTEAFF. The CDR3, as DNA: TGTGCCAGCTCACCCGCGTTTGGGGGGGCGAACACTGAAGCTTTCTTT.

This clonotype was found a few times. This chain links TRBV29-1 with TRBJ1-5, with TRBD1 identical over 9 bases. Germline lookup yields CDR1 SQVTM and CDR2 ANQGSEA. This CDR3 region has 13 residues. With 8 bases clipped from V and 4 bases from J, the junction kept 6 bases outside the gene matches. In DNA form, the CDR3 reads TGCAGCTACAACAGGGGGCGTAATCAGCCCCAGCATTTT. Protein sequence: CSYNRGRNQPQHF.

Here the CDR3 reads CSARVVAGGTDTQYF. The CDR3 bases are TGCAGTGCTAGAGTGGTAGCGGGGGGTACAGATACGCAGTATTTT. The chain employs TRBV20-1 and TRBJ2-3, with 10 bases matching TRBD2. Germline V gene sequence: CDR1 DFQATT, CDR2 SNEGSKA (reference sequence). Unmatched junction bases numbered 4, after V lost 1 base and J lost 3 bases. The CDR3 loop spans 15 amino acids.

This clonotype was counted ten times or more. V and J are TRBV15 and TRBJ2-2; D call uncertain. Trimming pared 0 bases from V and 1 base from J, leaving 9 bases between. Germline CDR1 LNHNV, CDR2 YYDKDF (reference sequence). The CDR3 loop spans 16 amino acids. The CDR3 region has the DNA TGTGCCACCAGCAGAGATCGCAGCAGGAACACCGGGGAGCTGTTTTTT. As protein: CATSRDRSRNTGELFF.

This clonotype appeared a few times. Written as DNA, the CDR3 is TGTGCCAGCAGCTTAGGACTATGGGAGACCCAGTACTTC. Translation: CASSLGLWETQYF. The chain recombines TRBV11-1 with TRBJ2-5; possibly TRBD2 for D (5 bases). V lost 1 base and J 5 bases, leaving 8 bases between the germline ends. Germline CDR1 and CDR2: SGHAT and FQDESV (reference sequence). CDR3 size: 13 residues.

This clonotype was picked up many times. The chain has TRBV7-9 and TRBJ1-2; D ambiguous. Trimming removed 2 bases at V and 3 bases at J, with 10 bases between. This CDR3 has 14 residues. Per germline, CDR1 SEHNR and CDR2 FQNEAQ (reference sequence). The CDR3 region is CASSLSRADYGYTF. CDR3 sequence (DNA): TGTGCCAGCAGCTTAAGTCGGGCTGACTATGGCTACACCTTC.

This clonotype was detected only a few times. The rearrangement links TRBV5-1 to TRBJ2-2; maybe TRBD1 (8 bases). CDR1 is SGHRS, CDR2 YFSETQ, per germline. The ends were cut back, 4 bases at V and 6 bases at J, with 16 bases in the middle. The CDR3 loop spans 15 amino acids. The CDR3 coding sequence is TGCGCCAGCAGCCGACGAACAGGGGGGGCCGGGGAGCTGTTTTTT. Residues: CASSRRTGGAGELFF.

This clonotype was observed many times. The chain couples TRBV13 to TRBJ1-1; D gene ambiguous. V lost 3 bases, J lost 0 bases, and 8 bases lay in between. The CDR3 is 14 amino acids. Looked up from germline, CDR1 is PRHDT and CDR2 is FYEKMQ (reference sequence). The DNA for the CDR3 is TGTGCCAGCAGCTTCGCAGCCATGAACACTGAAGCTTTCTTT. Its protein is CASSFAAMNTEAFF.

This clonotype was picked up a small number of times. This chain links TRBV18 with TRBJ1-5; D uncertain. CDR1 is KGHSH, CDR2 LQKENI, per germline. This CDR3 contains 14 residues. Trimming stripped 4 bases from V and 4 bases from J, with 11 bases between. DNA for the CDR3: TGTGCCAGCTCACAGGCGCGGGGTAATCAGCCCCAGCATTTT. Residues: CASSQARGNQPQHF.

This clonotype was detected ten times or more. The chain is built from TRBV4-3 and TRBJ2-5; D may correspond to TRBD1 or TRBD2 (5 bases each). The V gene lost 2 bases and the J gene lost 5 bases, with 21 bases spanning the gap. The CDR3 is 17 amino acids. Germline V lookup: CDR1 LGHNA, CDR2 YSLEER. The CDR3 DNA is TGCGCCAGCAGCCAAACTCCGGGACCAGCTCCAGGGGAGACCCAGTACTTC. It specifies CASSQTPGPAPGETQYF.

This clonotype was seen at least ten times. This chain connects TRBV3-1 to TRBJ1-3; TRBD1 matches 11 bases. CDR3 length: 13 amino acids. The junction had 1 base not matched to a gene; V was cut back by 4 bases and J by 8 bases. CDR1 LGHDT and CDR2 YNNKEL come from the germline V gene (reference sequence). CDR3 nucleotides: TGTGCCAGCAGCCGGGGACAGGGGGACACCATATATTTT. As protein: CASSRGQGDTIYF.